The clone carrying this TCR beta chain was seen a handful of times. What it recognizes is unknown. Different DNA sequences within this sample yield the same CDR3. The sample originates from a study of beta chain features in type 1 diabetes. Notes on the study in general: Within the patient group, naive, central memory and Treg TCRB repertoires appeared more similar to each other than within healthy donors.

Per germline, CDR1 SGDLS and CDR2 YYNGEE. With V trimmed by 0 bases and J by 4 bases, 1 base remained unmatched. CDR3 size: 15 residues. The entirety of the isolated RNA underwent reverse transcription, so expressed TCRB transcripts were sequenced. Some clones are missing from TCRdb's copy, which holds only in-frame ones; the method was immunoSEQ multiplex PCR. Altogether 350,000 to 450,000 clones are present, approximately 15% being singletons, with the ten largest covering roughly 0.036%. Specimen: naive CD4+ T cells from blood. The TCR was taken from a man aged 30 to 39 in good health. V and J are TRBV9 and TRBJ2-1, with 10 bases matching TRBD1. The CDR3 reads CASSVVGQGYNEQFF. CDR3 DNA sequence: TGTGCCAGCAGCGTAGTGGGACAGGGGTACAATGAGCAGTTCTTC.